These 23 T cell receptor beta chains were sequenced from one sample in a study of identical twins (dated by TCRdb to about 2016). Library preparation was by 5' RACE. The sequencing machine was an Illumina HiSeq 2000. TCRdb handled the public reads itself, with Q25 trimming in fastp and clone calling in MiXCR, and kept productive beta chains. Duplicate CDR3 protein sequences are folded into a single record with the most common DNA and genes. This sample comprises some 1,600,000 distinct CDR3 sequences, more than 30% of them detected only once. The ten largest clones capture approximately 0.29% of the sample. The material sequenced was cord blood. All receptors derive from a newborn girl in good health.

The V call is TRBV4-1, the J call TRBJ2-5; the match to TRBD2 covers 16 bases. The J segment lost 5 bases and the V segment lost 2 bases, leaving 23 bases of the junction unmatched. Germline V CDR1 and CDR2: MGHRA, YSYEKL. The CDR3 runs 23 residues. The CDR3 spells CASSQLRFKGGLAGGASIETQYF. CDR3 coding DNA: TGCGCCAGCAGCCAACTTCGATTTAAGGGGGGACTAGCGGGAGGGGCCAGTATTGAGACCCAGTACTTC.

As for this clonotype: This could be a read error, since a much larger clone is one nucleotide away. The CDR3 DNA reads TGTGCCAGCAGTCCTAGCTGTTCGAGCTCCTACGAGCAGTACTTC. It encodes CASSPSCSSSYEQYF. The chain carries TRBV28 and TRBJ2-7; the D gene is possibly TRBD2 (5 bases). Germline CDR1 is MDHEN and CDR2 is SYDVKM. V gave up 5 bases and J gave up 0 bases, with 14 bases separating them. The CDR3 runs to 15 residues.

This rearrangement joins TRBV5-1 to TRBJ1-1; TRBD1 matches 11 bases. The CDR3 has 16 amino acids. The germline gives CDR1 SGHRS, CDR2 YFSETQ. After removal of 2 bases from V and 3 bases from J, the junction contained 6 bases not matched to a gene. In nucleotides, the CDR3 is TGCGCCAGCAGCTTCGACCGGACAGGGGGCCACACTGAAGCTTTCTTT. Protein product: CASSFDRTGGHTEAFF. The whole variable domain, remainder taken from reference TRBV5-1 and TRBJ1-1, is KAGVTQTPRYLIKTRGQQVTLSCSPISGHRSVSWYQQTPGQGLQFLFEYFSETQRNKGNFPGRFSGRQFSNSRSEMNVSTLELGDSALYLCASSFDRTGGHTEAFFGQGTRLTVV.

CDR3 sequence reads: CASSHHRTDTQYF. CDR3 in DNA: TGCGCCAGCAGCCATCACCGGACAGATACGCAGTATTTT. The J gene is TRBJ2-3, the V gene TRBV4-1; D unclear. CDR3 length: 13 residues. The germline V gene encodes CDR1 MGHRA and CDR2 YSYEKL. Between the trimmed V and J ends, which lost 3 bases and 3 bases, there was a span of 7 bases.

This chain joins TRBV7-2 and TRBJ2-3; the match to TRBD2 covers 14 bases. This CDR3 region has 17 residues. CDR1 is SGHTA, CDR2 FQGNSA, per germline. Losses at the gene ends were 9 bases for V and 0 bases for J; bases not matched to a gene: 8. The CDR3 protein is CARAGTSGSRSTDTQYF. CDR3 in DNA: TGTGCCAGAGCCGGGACTAGCGGGAGTAGGAGCACAGATACGCAGTATTTT.

This clonotype has more than one count but fewer than ten. The chain carries TRBV4-2 and TRBJ2-1; possibly TRBD2 for D (6 bases). V was cut by 0 bases and J by 4 bases, with 16 bases left in between. There are 17 residues in the CDR3. Germline V gene data show CDR1 as LGHNA and CDR2 as YNFKEQ. CDR3: CASSQDLVGTGYNEQFF. CDR3 sequence (DNA): TGTGCCAGCAGCCAAGATTTGGTCGGGACTGGATACAATGAGCAGTTCTTC.

This chain's CDR3 is CSARVASFYEQYF. In DNA form, the CDR3 reads TGCAGTGCTAGAGTAGCAAGCTTCTACGAGCAGTACTTC. The chain recombines TRBV20-1 with TRBJ2-7; no definite D call. Germline CDR1 DFQATT, CDR2 SNEGSKA (reference sequence). The CDR3 runs to 13 residues. V lost 1 base and J lost 3, with 10 bases in between.

The gene calls are TRBV10-2 and TRBJ2-2, with D maybe TRBD2 (5 bases). V was shortened by 9 bases and J by 4 bases, with 12 bases between the two germline ends. Germline CDR1 WSHSY, CDR2 SAAADI. This CDR3 comprises 13 residues. The DNA of the CDR3 is TGCGCCAGTCGGGTCGGGATCACCGGGGAGCTGTTTTTT. Protein sequence: CASRVGITGELFF.

This clonotype has just a few counts. This chain links TRBV6-2 or TRBV6-3 with TRBJ2-1; 13 positions agree with TRBD2. Germline values: CDR1 MNHEY, CDR2 SVGEGT. Losses at the gene ends were 8 bases for V and 6 bases for J; bases not matched to a gene: 4. The CDR3 is 14 amino acids. The CDR3 loop reads CASCRTSGSNEQFF. CDR3 coding DNA: TGTGCCAGCTGCCGGACTAGCGGGAGCAATGAGCAGTTCTTC.

This clonotype showed up many times. This sequence joins TRBV7-2 and TRBJ2-3; no reliable D call. V lost 5 bases to trimming and J lost 2 bases, with 5 bases between them. Germline values: CDR1 SGHTA, CDR2 FQGNSA. This CDR3 region has 12 residues. The CDR3 reads CASSRLTDTQYF. The DNA for the CDR3 is TGTGCCAGCAGCAGACTCACAGATACGCAGTATTTT.

CDR3 DNA sequence: TGTGCCAGCAGTGGTAGGCGAGACACAGATACGCAGTATTTT. As protein: CASSGRRDTDTQYF. The chain joins TRBV25-1 to TRBJ2-3; D not certain. The CDR3 totals 14 residues. V was clipped by 4 bases and J by 2 bases, with 10 bases between them. CDR1 is MGHDK, CDR2 SYGVNS, per germline.

There are many counts of this clonotype. The V and J genes are TRBV4-2 and TRBJ2-3; the match to TRBD1 covers 8 bases. V lost 1 base to trimming and J lost 5 bases; unmatched junction nucleotides: 2. The CDR3 runs to 14 residues. Germline values: CDR1 LGHNA, CDR2 YNFKEQ. The CDR3: CASSQGQGRDTQYF. In nucleotides, the CDR3 is TGTGCCAGCAGCCAAGGACAGGGGAGAGATACGCAGTATTTT.

This rearrangement joins TRBV6-5 to TRBJ1-5; D is undetermined. This CDR3 has 14 residues. CDR1 MNHEY and CDR2 SVGAGI come from the germline V gene. Deletions cut 0 bases from V and 9 bases from J, with 12 bases between. DNA of the CDR3: TGTGCCAGCAGTTACTCGTTCCCTACTGGGCCCCAGCATTTT. Translated, it gives CASSYSFPTGPQHF.

The chain links TRBV12-5 to TRBJ2-2, with D maybe TRBD2 (6 bases). In germline, CDR1 is LGHNT, CDR2 FRNRAP. V gave up 4 bases and J gave up 9 bases, with 9 bases separating them. The CDR3 is 12 amino acids. CDR3 loop: CASGWGGRELFF. CDR3 DNA: TGTGCTAGTGGTTGGGGAGGTCGGGAGCTGTTTTTT.

The chain is built from TRBV11-3 and TRBJ1-6; 10 bases are shared with TRBD1. Trimming at V came to 4 bases and at J to 0 bases, leaving 15 bases not matched to a gene. The CDR3 has 21 residues. Germline V gene data show CDR1 as SGHNT and CDR2 as YENEEA. In nucleotides, the CDR3 is TGTGCCAGCAGCTCACCACACCGGGACAGGGGCCTTAGCTCCTATAATTCACCCCTCCACTTT. Its translation is CASSSPHRDRGLSSYNSPLHF.

This clonotype was seen only a few times. The V call is TRBV5-1, the J call TRBJ1-2, with TRBD1 matching 10 bases. Germline CDR1 reads SGHRS; CDR2 reads YFSETQ. This CDR3 comprises 14 residues. V lost 4 bases and J lost 4; bases outside the gene matches: 4. The CDR3 DNA reads TGCGCCAGCAGCGCGGACAGGGGGGCCTATGGCTACACCTTC. This encodes CASSADRGAYGYTF.

This clonotype has only a few counts. V gene TRBV19 combines with J gene TRBJ2-7; D unresolved. V lost 4 bases to trimming and J lost 2 bases, with 9 bases between them. Germline V gives CDR1 LNHDA, CDR2 SQIVND (reference sequence). CDR3 size: 13 residues. As DNA, the CDR3 is TGTGCCAGTAGTACAGGTAAACCCTACGAGCAGTACTTC. Translated: CASSTGKPYEQYF.

A note on this clonotype: A junction boundary mismatches the germline segment, possibly from a read error. The CDR3 protein is CASSNLGPSTDTKYF. In DNA, the CDR3 is TGTGCCAGCAGCAACCTAGGGCCTAGCACAGATACGAAGTATTTT. The V gene is TRBV28, the J gene TRBJ2-3; D possibly corresponds to TRBD2 (5 bases). CDR1 is MDHEN, CDR2 SYDVKM, per germline. CDR3 length: 15 residues.

The chain combines TRBV7-8 with TRBJ2-4; unclear D gene. The ends were cut back, 1 base at V and 13 bases at J, with 11 bases in the middle. CDR1 and CDR2 from the germline V gene are SGHVS and FQNEAQ. The CDR3 covers 12 residues. CDR3 amino acids: CASSLDWLEQYF. In DNA, the CDR3 is TGTGCCAGCAGCTTAGACTGGCTTGAGCAGTACTTC.

Comment on this clonotype: A read error may be the cause here, since a much bigger clone is one base away. The V gene is TRBV10-3, the J gene TRBJ2-5; D not certain. Trimming cost V 0 bases and J 11 bases, with 19 bases left between them. Germline-derived CDR1 and CDR2 are ENHRY and SYGVKD. This CDR3 has 15 residues. In DNA, the CDR3 is TGTGCCATCAGTGAGTCCTCGGTAACCTACAATGAGCAGTACTTC. It is translated as CAISESSVTYNEQYF.

The gene calls are TRBV7-2 and TRBJ2-3; TRBD2 matches at 12 bases. CDR3 length: 16 amino acids. V was clipped by 5 bases and J by 4 bases; unmatched bases: 7. Germline values: CDR1 SGHTA, CDR2 FQGNSA. The CDR3 sequence: CASSPQTSGGADTQYF. The CDR3 DNA follows: TGTGCCAGCAGCCCACAGACTAGCGGGGGTGCAGATACGCAGTATTTT.

V usage is TRBV6-5 and J usage is TRBJ1-5; D unresolved. V gave up 0 bases and J gave up 6 bases, with 12 bases separating them. The germline gives CDR1 MNHEY, CDR2 SVGAGI. The CDR3 covers 15 residues. CDR3 sequence reads: CASSYSFRIPQPQHF. The CDR3 DNA is TGTGCCAGCAGTTACTCGTTCCGGATTCCTCAGCCCCAGCATTTT.

V is TRBV5-4 and J is TRBJ2-5, with D maybe TRBD1 (5 bases). Germline values: CDR1 SGHNT, CDR2 YYREEE (reference sequence). The CDR3 is 14 residues long. Trimming removed 5 bases from V and 11 bases from J, with 22 bases in between. CDR3 nucleotides: TGTGCCAGCAGGTTCTGGGGCCCCTACAATGAGCAGTACTTC. Translation: CASRFWGPYNEQYF.